This T cell receptor (beta chain) was retrieved from a study of monozygotic twins with cystic fibrosis. Study summary: With around 14 PCR cycles, barcoded libraries came from 3 to 3.5 micrograms of fragmented DNA. Whole-study results and caveats: J usage was most co-twin-similar in 8 of 16 pairs, V in 13. Monozygotic CF twin pairs shared significantly more nucleotide-identical clonotypes than unrelated CF individuals did. The repertoire was suggested to be naive-dominated, clonality median about 0.009.

Produced via immunoSEQ multiplex PCR; TCRdb's table is partial and in-frame only. The sample has a few thousand clones, around 96% seen once. Only one count was recorded for this clone. Its matching antigen is unknown. V lost 3 bases and J lost 1, with 12 bases in between. CDR1 is SGHAT, CDR2 FQNNGV, per germline. CDR3 length equals 16 residues. The sequenced material came from blood. This chain links TRBV11-2 with TRBJ2-2; tentatively, D is TRBD1 or TRBD2 (5 bases each). The sequence was collected from a boy aged 2 to 10 with cystic fibrosis. In DNA, the CDR3 is TGTGCCAGCAGCTTTATTCGGGGCCGGAACACCGGGGAGCTGTTTTTT. Translated, it gives CASSFIRGRNTGELFF.